Listed below are T cell receptor beta chains from one sample, sequenced in a study of technical replicates of blood from a handful of donors. The table came from immunoSEQ multiplex PCR; TCRdb's copy has only in-frame clones and leaves some out. The table has approximately 75,000 clones, 95% seen once. Sequencing input: T cells isolated from PBMCs. All receptors derive from a human donor in good health. The CDR3 runs from the conserved cysteine through the conserved F or W. The D gene is left open where the match is weak. The size entry is marked missing in some rows and otherwise reads once, few, many or a size class.

d_call: -; j_call: TRBJ1-1; v_call: TRBV11-1; clone_size: -; cdr3_nt: TGTGCCAGCAGCTCTCGGGGAGGTACCGTGGAAGCTTTCTTT; cdr3_aa: CASSSRGGTVEAFF
d_call: -; j_call: TRBJ2-7; v_call: TRBV27; clone_size: -; cdr3_nt: TGTGCCAGCAGTTTACCAGGTACCTACGAGCAGTACTTC; cdr3_aa: CASSLPGTYEQYF
d_call: TRBD1; j_call: TRBJ1-2; v_call: TRBV5-1; clone_size: -; cdr3_nt: TGCGCCAGCAGCTTGGGAGTAGAGAGGACAGGGATCTTCTATGGCTACACCTTC; cdr3_aa: CASSLGVERTGIFYGYTF
d_call: -; j_call: TRBJ2-3; v_call: TRBV30; clone_size: -; cdr3_nt: TGTGCCTGGAGTGTACCCATATCAGGTACGCAGTATTTT; cdr3_aa: CAWSVPISGTQYF
d_call: TRBD1; j_call: TRBJ1-1; v_call: TRBV6-5; clone_size: -; cdr3_nt: TGTGCCAGCAGCCGCGAGGGACAGGGAAGCGCTGAAGCTTTCTTT; cdr3_aa: CASSREGQGSAEAFF
d_call: -; j_call: TRBJ2-3; v_call: TRBV12-5; clone_size: few; cdr3_nt: TGTGCTAGTGGTTTGGGGGGGGAGACAGATACGCAGTATTTT; cdr3_aa: CASGLGGETDTQYF
d_call: -; j_call: TRBJ2-5; v_call: TRBV7-8; clone_size: -; cdr3_nt: TGTGCCAGCAGCTTGGAGGTTCAAGAGACCCAGTACTTC; cdr3_aa: CASSLEVQETQYF
d_call: TRBD2; j_call: TRBJ2-1; v_call: TRBV6-5; clone_size: -; cdr3_nt: TGTGCCAGCAGTTACGCTAGCGGGAGGTCACATGAGCAGTTCTTC; cdr3_aa: CASSYASGRSHEQFF
d_call: -; j_call: TRBJ2-7; v_call: TRBV28; clone_size: -; cdr3_nt: TGTGCCAGCAGAAGTACTAGGCTCGAGCAGTACTTC; cdr3_aa: CASRSTRLEQYF
d_call: TRBD2; j_call: TRBJ2-3; v_call: TRBV9; clone_size: -; cdr3_nt: TGTGCCAGCAGCTGGACTAGCGGCACAGATACGCAGTATTTT; cdr3_aa: CASSWTSGTDTQYF
d_call: -; j_call: TRBJ1-3; v_call: TRBV5-1; clone_size: -; cdr3_nt: TGCGCCAGCAGCTTGGACACCACCTCTGGAAACACCATATATTTT; cdr3_aa: CASSLDTTSGNTIYF
d_call: TRBD2; j_call: TRBJ2-1; v_call: TRBV25-1; clone_size: -; cdr3_nt: TGTGCCAGCAGTGAATTGGTAGCGGGAGGAAATGAGCAGTTCTTC; cdr3_aa: CASSELVAGGNEQFF
d_call: -; j_call: TRBJ1-2; v_call: TRBV19; clone_size: -; cdr3_nt: TGTGCCAGTAGTATCGGAGACTATGGCTACACCTTC; cdr3_aa: CASSIGDYGYTF
d_call: -; j_call: TRBJ1-3; v_call: TRBV27; clone_size: -; cdr3_nt: TGTGCCAGCAGTTTATCGCCGGGGGGAAATCGTAACACCATATATTTT; cdr3_aa: CASSLSPGGNRNTIYF
d_call: TRBD1; j_call: TRBJ2-7; v_call: TRBV11-3; clone_size: -; cdr3_nt: TGTGCCAGCAGCTTAGCCGGGACAGGTTCCTACGAGCAGTACTTC; cdr3_aa: CASSLAGTGSYEQYF
d_call: -; j_call: TRBJ2-1; v_call: TRBV13; clone_size: -; cdr3_nt: TGTGCCAGCAGCTTGACAGTTACGGTCTATGAGCAGTTCTTC; cdr3_aa: CASSLTVTVYEQFF
d_call: -; j_call: TRBJ1-1; v_call: TRBV7-3; clone_size: once; cdr3_nt: TGTGCCAGCAGCTTAATGACAGACACTGAAGCTTTCTTT; cdr3_aa: CASSLMTDTEAFF
d_call: -; j_call: TRBJ2-5; v_call: TRBV11-2; clone_size: -; cdr3_nt: TGTGCCAGCAGTTATCTAAAGGGACTTCGGGAGACCCAGTACTTC; cdr3_aa: CASSYLKGLRETQYF
d_call: TRBD2; j_call: TRBJ2-7; v_call: TRBV10-2; clone_size: -; cdr3_nt: TGCGCCAGCAGTGGAGGGACTAGCGGGACGGACGAGCAGTACTTC; cdr3_aa: CASSGGTSGTDEQYF
d_call: -; j_call: TRBJ2-7; v_call: TRBV5-1; clone_size: -; cdr3_nt: TGCGCCAGCAGCTTGACAGCAAACTACGAGCAGTACTTC; cdr3_aa: CASSLTANYEQYF
d_call: -; j_call: TRBJ1-5; v_call: TRBV28; clone_size: -; cdr3_nt: TGTGCCAGCAGTTCCGTGTATAGCAATCAGCCCCAGCATTTT; cdr3_aa: CASSSVYSNQPQHF
d_call: -; j_call: TRBJ2-3; v_call: TRBV7-9; clone_size: -; cdr3_nt: TGTGCCAGCAGCTTATCAGGGGCGCAGTATTTT; cdr3_aa: CASSLSGAQYF
d_call: TRBD2; j_call: TRBJ2-7; v_call: TRBV6-5; clone_size: -; cdr3_nt: TGTGCCAGCAGCCACCAGACTAGCGGGAGCGAGCAGTACTTC; cdr3_aa: CASSHQTSGSEQYF
d_call: TRBD2; j_call: TRBJ2-7; v_call: TRBV7-7; clone_size: -; cdr3_nt: TGTGCCAGCAGCTTAATGATAGCGGGAGTGGACGAGCAGTACTTC; cdr3_aa: CASSLMIAGVDEQYF
d_call: TRBD1; j_call: TRBJ1-1; v_call: TRBV19; clone_size: once; cdr3_nt: TGTGCCAGTAGTAGACGGACAGGGCAAAACGGGGACACTGAAGCTTTCTTT; cdr3_aa: CASSRRTGQNGDTEAFF
d_call: -; j_call: TRBJ2-3; v_call: TRBV14; clone_size: -; cdr3_nt: TGTGCCAGCAGCCAGACCGGGGATACGCAGTATTTT; cdr3_aa: CASSQTGDTQYF
d_call: -; j_call: TRBJ2-2; v_call: TRBV11-3; clone_size: -; cdr3_nt: TGTGCCAGCAGCCAAGGAGGAGGGGAGCTGTTTTTT; cdr3_aa: CASSQGGGELFF
d_call: -; j_call: TRBJ1-4; v_call: TRBV28; clone_size: -; cdr3_nt: TGTGCCAGCATAAGTCCGATGGCAGGGAATAATGAAAAACTGTTTTTT; cdr3_aa: CASISPMAGNNEKLFF
d_call: -; j_call: TRBJ2-7; v_call: TRBV12-5; clone_size: -; cdr3_nt: TGTGCTAGTGGTTTGCCTAGGGGGTACAACTACGAGCAGTACTTC; cdr3_aa: CASGLPRGYNYEQYF
d_call: -; j_call: TRBJ2-1; v_call: TRBV10-3; clone_size: -; cdr3_nt: TGTGCCATCACTGGGGCGAATGAGCAGTTCTTC; cdr3_aa: CAITGANEQFF
d_call: -; j_call: TRBJ2-3; v_call: TRBV11-2; clone_size: -; cdr3_nt: TGTGCCAGCAGCCCCTTGGGGGGACTGCGCACAGATACGCAGTATTTT; cdr3_aa: CASSPLGGLRTDTQYF
d_call: -; j_call: TRBJ2-7; v_call: TRBV11-3; clone_size: -; cdr3_nt: TGTGCCAGCAGCTTAGCGGGAGCCCACGAGCAGTACTTC; cdr3_aa: CASSLAGAHEQYF
d_call: -; j_call: TRBJ2-1; v_call: TRBV10-3; clone_size: -; cdr3_nt: TGTGCCATCAGTGAGGGGGGGAGTGAGCAGTTCTTC; cdr3_aa: CAISEGGSEQFF
d_call: -; j_call: TRBJ1-4; v_call: TRBV5-4; clone_size: -; cdr3_nt: TGTGCCAGCAGCACAGGCGGTCGGGCTAATGAAAAACTGTTTTTT; cdr3_aa: CASSTGGRANEKLFF
d_call: -; j_call: TRBJ2-1; v_call: TRBV6-5; clone_size: -; cdr3_nt: TGTGCCAGCACCACCTTAAGGGGTTCCAATGAGCAGTTCTTC; cdr3_aa: CASTTLRGSNEQFF